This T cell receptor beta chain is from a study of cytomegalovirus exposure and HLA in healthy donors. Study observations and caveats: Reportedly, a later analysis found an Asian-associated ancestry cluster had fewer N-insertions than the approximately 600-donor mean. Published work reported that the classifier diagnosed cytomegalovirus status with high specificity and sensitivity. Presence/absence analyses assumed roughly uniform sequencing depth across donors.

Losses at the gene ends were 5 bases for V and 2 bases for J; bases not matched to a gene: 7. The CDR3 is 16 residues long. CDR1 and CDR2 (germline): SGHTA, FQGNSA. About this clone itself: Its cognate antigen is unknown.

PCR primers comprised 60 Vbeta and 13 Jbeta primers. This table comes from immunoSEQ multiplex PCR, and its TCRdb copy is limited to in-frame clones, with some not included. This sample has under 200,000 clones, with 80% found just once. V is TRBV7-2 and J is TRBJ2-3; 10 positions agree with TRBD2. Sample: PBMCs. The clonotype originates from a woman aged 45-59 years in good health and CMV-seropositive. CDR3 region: CASSPSLAGATDTQYF. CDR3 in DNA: TGTGCCAGCAGCCCAAGTCTAGCGGGGGCCACAGATACGCAGTATTTT.